This T cell receptor (beta chain) was recorded in a study of blood T cell repertoires in COVID-19. Study-wide context: The analysed material was cDNA or gDNA that came from T cells, B-cell-depleted T cells, or PBMCs.

Looked up from germline, CDR1 is LNHNV and CDR2 is YYDKDF (reference sequence). The CDR3 covers 15 residues. V shed 7 bases and J 2 bases; nucleotides not matched to a gene: 8. How the authors handled the data: Amplifying reference gene primers gave estimates of nucleated cell counts. The method was immunoSEQ multiplex PCR; TCRdb's version includes in-frame clones alone and lacks a portion of them. D and trimming were read from the DNA, whereas the V and J calls and clone size are those reported in that table. The sample contains about 220,000 clones, around 82% of which appear only once. The source of this sequence is a woman older than 75 with acute or convalescent COVID-19. The chain joins TRBV15 to TRBJ2-1; 7 nucleotides agree with TRBD2. The specimen was peripheral blood. The CDR3, as DNA: TGTGCCACCAAAACTTGGGCGGGGGCCTACAATGAGCAGTTCTTC. Translated: CATKTWAGAYNEQFF.